Listed here are 22 T cell receptor beta chains from one sample, sequenced in a study of T cells in Graves' hyperthyroidism and ophthalmopathy. RNA transcripts yielded amplified TCR beta CDR3 regions. In the first-round RT-PCR of the TCR CDR3, the HTBI primer set was used. MiXCR, applied by TCRdb to the multiplex PCR reads, yields one record per CDR3 protein. The sample holds 800,000 or so distinct CDR3 sequences, about 38% seen once. The sample was blood. The receptors come from a man aged 18 to 35 with Graves' hyperthyroidism.

This clonotype has a count of ten or more. V and J are TRBV2 and TRBJ2-7, with D maybe TRBD1 (6 bases). The CDR3 spans 12 residues. The V gene lost 8 bases and the J gene lost 7 bases, with 15 bases spanning the gap. Germline V gene data show CDR1 as SNHLY and CDR2 as FYNNEI. The CDR3 region is CASGNWGQEQYF. The CDR3 DNA is TGTGCCAGCGGGAACTGGGGGCAGGAGCAGTACTTC.

The V gene is TRBV10-3, the J gene TRBJ2-2, with TRBD1 identical over 12 bases. Losses at the gene ends were 6 bases for V and 3 bases for J; bases not matched to a gene: 8. Germline values: CDR1 ENHRY, CDR2 SYGVKD. CDR3 size: 17 residues. CDR3 residues: CAIRDRDRGRDTGELFF. DNA for the CDR3: TGTGCCATCAGGGACCGGGACAGGGGGCGGGACACCGGGGAGCTGTTTTTT.

The chain is built from TRBV25-1 and TRBJ2-2, with TRBD2 matching over 7 bases. Germline CDR1 and CDR2: MGHDK and SYGVNS. J was trimmed by 3 bases and V by 5 bases; bases with no gene match: 12. This CDR3 region has 17 residues. CDR3 region: CASSYGGVGRYTGELFF. As DNA, the CDR3 is TGTGCCAGCAGTTACGGTGGGGTCGGGAGGTACACCGGGGAGCTGTTTTTT.

The rearrangement joins TRBV12-3 or TRBV12-4 to TRBJ1-1; a weak D match, TRBD1 (5 bases). CDR3 size: 14 residues. The V gene lost 5 bases and the J gene lost 1 base, with 11 bases spanning the gap. The CDR3 region is CASSLFTGNTEAFF. DNA of the CDR3: TGTGCCAGCAGTCTCTTTACAGGGAACACTGAAGCTTTCTTT.

The genes are TRBV12-3 or TRBV12-4 and TRBJ1-6; the D is unclear. There are 12 residues in the CDR3. The V and J ends lost 4 bases and 10 bases respectively, with 8 bases between them. CDR3 bases: TGTGCCAGCAGTTACTCTCGATCACCCCTCCACTTT. Residues: CASSYSRSPLHF.

Comment on this clonotype: At one of its ends the junction is not consistent with the germline gene, which may arise from a read error. This rearrangement joins TRBV5-1 to TRBJ2-5; 8 positions agree with TRBD2. The CDR3 consists of 13 residues. In germline, CDR1 is SGHRS, CDR2 YFSETQ. CDR3 nucleotides: TGTGCCAGCAGGCGGGGGGACCAAGAGACCCAGTACTTC. Protein sequence: CASRRGDQETQYF.

This clonotype was picked up many times. The chain joins TRBV5-1 to TRBJ1-2; D is unresolved. Per the germline V gene, CDR1 is SGHRS and CDR2 is YFSETQ. V was pared by 4 bases and J by 2 bases, with 12 bases between. This CDR3 spans 14 amino acids. The CDR3 spells CASSPQTTNYGYTF. The CDR3 coding sequence is TGCGCCAGCAGCCCCCAAACTACGAACTATGGCTACACCTTC.

The chain links TRBV19 to TRBJ2-1, with TRBD1 matching over 11 bases. This CDR3 comprises 16 residues. Germline V gene lookup returns CDR1 LNHDA and CDR2 SQIVND (reference sequence). With 9 bases clipped from V and 8 bases from J, the junction kept 15 bases outside the gene matches. Here the CDR3 reads CASEQRVGTGGHEQFF. CDR3 coding DNA: TGTGCCAGCGAACAAAGAGTTGGGACAGGGGGACATGAGCAGTTCTTC.

This chain links TRBV11-1 with TRBJ1-1, with 7 bases aligning to TRBD1. Germline V CDR1 and CDR2: SGHAT, FQDESV (reference sequence). With 1 base clipped from V and 0 bases from J, the junction kept 5 bases outside the gene matches. This CDR3 has 16 amino acids. The CDR3: CASSLVSTGMNTEAFF. CDR3 nucleotide sequence: TGTGCCAGCAGCTTAGTATCGACAGGGATGAACACTGAAGCTTTCTTT.

This clonotype was seen just once. In nucleotides, the CDR3 is TGCGCCAGCAAGACTACCCCACAGGGAGATGGAAACACCATATATTTT. Its protein is CASKTTPQGDGNTIYF. The V and J genes are TRBV5-1 and TRBJ1-3; possible D gene TRBD1, 6 bases. The CDR3 spans 16 residues. Germline V CDR1 and CDR2: SGHRS, YFSETQ. The germline V and J ends were trimmed by 6 bases and 3 bases, with 19 bases remaining between them.

The chain couples TRBV25-1 to TRBJ1-4; D gene unclear. Trimming removed 1 base from V and 6 bases from J, with 3 bases in between. Looked up from germline, CDR1 is MGHDK and CDR2 is SYGVNS. The CDR3 sequence is 12 residues long. The CDR3 reads CASSEWDEKLFF. The CDR3 DNA follows: TGTGCCAGCAGTGAATGGGATGAAAAACTGTTTTTT.

This chain uses TRBV11-2 with TRBJ1-3; D is unresolved. This CDR3 is 13 amino acids long. Trimming removed 0 bases from V and 6 bases from J, with 6 bases in between. Germline V lookup: CDR1 SGHAT, CDR2 FQNNGV. CDR3 nucleotides: TGTGCCAGCAGCTTAGATCATGCAAACACCATATATTTT. Encoded protein: CASSLDHANTIYF.

This clonotype was seen a few times. The chain is built from TRBV5-1 and TRBJ2-7, with a tentative D call TRBD1 (5 bases). CDR3 length: 14 amino acids. V lost 0 bases and J lost 6, with 13 bases in between. Germline CDR1 is SGHRS and CDR2 is YFSETQ. The CDR3 DNA follows: TGCGCCAGCAGCTTGGGACAGCCGGACGTCGAGCAGTACTTC. It encodes CASSLGQPDVEQYF.

A note on this clonotype: A read error may account for a junction end that differs from germline. This CDR3 is CASSLPGAGEASF. In nucleotides, the CDR3 is TGCGCCAGCAGCCTTCCCGGAGCAGGTGAAGCTTCCTTT. The V gene is TRBV5-1, the J gene TRBJ1-1; D is unresolved. Germline CDR1 reads SGHRS; CDR2 reads YFSETQ. The CDR3 is 13 amino acids.

The chain links TRBV5-1 to TRBJ2-5; D tentatively fits TRBD1 or TRBD2 (5 bases each). Per the germline V gene, CDR1 is SGHRS and CDR2 is YFSETQ. The length of the CDR3 is 15 residues. V lost 3 bases, J lost 5 bases, and 17 bases lay in between. CDR3 sequence (DNA): TGCGCCAGCAGCTCTGATCGAATAGAGGGGGAGACCCAGTACTTC. This translates into CASSSDRIEGETQYF.

The chain joins TRBV7-9 to TRBJ2-5; 11 nucleotides align to TRBD1. V was clipped by 2 bases and J by 4 bases; unmatched bases: 6. CDR1 and CDR2 from the germline V gene are SEHNR and FQNEAQ (reference sequence). CDR3 length: 16 residues. CDR3 sequence: CASSLTDRGLGETQYF. The DNA of the CDR3 is TGTGCCAGCAGCTTAACGGACAGGGGGCTAGGAGAGACCCAGTACTTC.

The V gene is TRBV10-1, the J gene TRBJ2-7, with TRBD2 matching over 12 bases. The ends lost 8 bases at V and 1 base at J; junction bases unmatched: 6. The length of the CDR3 is 15 residues. CDR1 is WNHNN and CDR2 is SYGVQD in the germline V gene (reference sequence). The CDR3 DNA reads TGCGCCAGCCCCGGACTAGCGGGACTTTCCTACGAGCAGTACTTC. Its translation: CASPGLAGLSYEQYF.

This chain links TRBV19 with TRBJ2-2; tentatively, D is TRBD2 (6 bases). V was cut by 7 bases and J by 5 bases, with 20 bases left in between. The CDR3 extends over 16 amino acids. Germline CDR1 LNHDA, CDR2 SQIVND (reference sequence). The CDR3 coding sequence is TGTGCCAGTACCCCTGCCCGCGGGGCGGAGACCGGGGAGCTGTTTTTT. Translated, it gives CASTPARGAETGELFF.

The chain uses TRBV7-6 and TRBJ1-1; perhaps TRBD1 as D (6 bases). The length of the CDR3 is 15 residues. V lost 5 bases to trimming and J lost 7 bases, with 20 bases between them. Germline V gene lookup returns CDR1 SGHVS and CDR2 FNYEAQ. The CDR3 bases are TGTGCCAGCAGCCTAACGGGGGGGGGGGCCGATGAAGCTTTCTTT. Encoded protein: CASSLTGGGADEAFF.

With respect to this clonotype: A read error is possible here, since a much larger clone lies one base away. The V gene is TRBV10-2, the J gene TRBJ1-1; the D is unclear. V was shortened by 4 bases and J by 10 bases, with 16 bases between the two germline ends. The CDR3 contains 13 residues. Germline CDR1 is WSHSY and CDR2 is SAAADI. DNA of the CDR3: TGCGCCAGCAGTGTGGTAGGGATTCCTGGAGCTTTCTTT. Amino acids: CASSVVGIPGAFF.

Of note for this clonotype: The junction does not match germline at one end; this may be a read error. The chain combines TRBV10-3 with TRBJ2-1; 9 bases line up with TRBD2. From germline, CDR1 is ENHRY and CDR2 SYGVKD. This CDR3 contains 13 residues. The CDR3 DNA sequence: TGTGCCAGCAGTTACTCGGCTAGCGGGAAAATGTTCTTC. Translation gives CASSYSASGKMFF.

The rearrangement uses TRBV6-1 and TRBJ1-4; maybe TRBD1 (6 bases). Deletions cut 6 bases from V and 5 bases from J, with 13 bases between. The CDR3 runs 14 residues. CDR1 and CDR2 (germline): MNHNS, SASEGT. The CDR3 coding sequence is TGTGCCAGCAGACGTGGGGGCCGGAATGAAAAACTGTTTTTT. It encodes CASRRGGRNEKLFF.